The entry that follows covers one T cell receptor beta chain sequence. The antigen is unknown. Patients were excluded for autoimmune disease history or systemic immunosuppression. The data stem from a study of OX40 agonist ivuxolimab in advanced cancers. Sequenced by immunoSEQ multiplex PCR; TCRdb stores in-frame clones only, minus some. The table has 50,000 to 70,000 clones, around 93% seen once. Findings of the study overall: Those patients achieving a partial response at 0.1-3.0 mg/kg showed among the lowest clonal expansion. The authors also found low normalized T-cell clonal expansion in some nonresponders.

Trimming took 2 bases from V and 6 from J, leaving 5 bases between them. There are 11 residues in the CDR3. The V gene's germline CDR1 is SGHDT and CDR2 YYEEEE. The receptor was derived from an adult with an advanced solid tumor such as melanoma, head and neck, liver or kidney cancer. The rearrangement links TRBV5-6 to TRBJ1-1; D is ambiguous. This material consisted of CD4+ or CD8+ T cells sorted from blood, taken in a trial of the OX40 agonist ivuxolimab. In DNA, the CDR3 is TGTGCCAGCAGCTTTAGGGCTGAAGCTTTCTTT. As protein: CASSFRAEAFF.